A selection of T cell receptor beta chains follows, all from one sample in a study of regulatory T cells in long-lasting Graves disease. TCRdb passed the multiplex PCR reads through MiXCR, listing each CDR3 protein once. The sample includes about 430,000 distinct CDR3 sequences, around a fifth of them seen just once. Sequencing was performed on peripheral blood mononuclear cells (PBMCs), taken when the disease was refractory, from a patient treated with antithyroid drugs. Receptors originate from a female donor with Graves disease. Both conserved end residues are part of each CDR3. A D gene is named only where the DNA matches it firmly. The size of a clone is reported for some rows only, either as once, few or many, or as a class for expanded clones.

cdr3_aa cdr3_nt v_call d_call j_call clone_size
CASSLLAYEQYF TGTGCCAGCAGCCTACTAGCCTACGAGCAGTACTTC TRBV7-9 NA TRBJ2-7 many
CASSPGVSNTGELFF TGCGCCAGCAGCCCCGGGGTTTCGAACACCGGGGAGCTGTTTTTT TRBV10-2 NA TRBJ2-2 NA
CAISESIVETQYF TGTGCCATCAGTGAGTCGATTGTGGAGACCCAGTACTTC TRBV10-3 NA TRBJ2-5 few
CAWSGKLGGEETQYF TGTGCCTGGAGTGGAAAGTTAGGGGGCGAAGAGACCCAGTACTTC TRBV30 TRBD1 TRBJ2-5 few
CSVEDVTGPPRGYTF TGCAGCGTTGAAGACGTGACAGGGCCGCCGCGTGGCTACACCTTC TRBV29-1 TRBD1 TRBJ1-2 many
CASSGRSSGSYEQYF TGTGCCAGCAGTGGCCGGTCTAGCGGGAGTTACGAGCAGTACTTC TRBV28 TRBD2 TRBJ2-7 many
CASSREAGGNTGELFF TGTGCCAGCAGTCGCGAAGCGGGAGGGAACACCGGGGAGCTGTTTTTT TRBV28 TRBD2 TRBJ2-2 many
CASSEWTSGLNEQYF TGTGCCAGCAGTGAATGGACTAGCGGGTTAAACGAGCAGTACTTC TRBV6-1 TRBD2 TRBJ2-7 many
CASRSQNTGELFF TGTGCCAGCAGGTCCCAGAACACCGGGGAGCTGTTTTTT TRBV12-3/TRBV12-4 NA TRBJ2-2 many
CASSLSRQGTYEQYF TGCGCCAGCAGCTTGTCTAGACAGGGCACCTACGAGCAGTACTTC TRBV5-1 TRBD1 TRBJ2-7 few
CASSLDAPPYEQYF TGCGCCAGCAGCTTGGATGCGCCCCCCTACGAGCAGTACTTC TRBV5-1 NA TRBJ2-7 few
CAKIGTGELFF TGTGCCAAAATTGGTACCGGGGAGCTGTTTTTT TRBV19 NA TRBJ2-2 many
CASSSQGLAGGPNEQFF TGTGCCAGCAGTTCACAGGGACTAGCGGGAGGGCCTAATGAGCAGTTCTTC TRBV28 TRBD2 TRBJ2-1 NA
CASSETSGTVNEQFF TGTGCCAGCAGTGAGACTAGCGGGACTGTCAATGAGCAGTTCTTC TRBV2 TRBD2 TRBJ2-1 few
CSANPGGPSSGNTIYF TGCAGTGCCAACCCCGGGGGACCGAGCTCTGGAAACACCATATATTTT TRBV20-1 NA TRBJ1-3 few
CASSSTAGTSGSEQYF TGTGCCAGCAGTTCGACTGCCGGGACTAGCGGGAGCGAGCAGTACTTC TRBV6-5 TRBD2 TRBJ2-7 few
CASGAGGEQYF TGTGCCAGCGGGGCAGGGGGCGAGCAGTACTTC TRBV27 TRBD1 TRBJ2-7 NA
CASRGHGGTSEGEYF TGTGCCAGCAGGGGCCATGGTGGGACTAGCGAAGGGGAGTACTTC TRBV28 TRBD2 TRBJ2-7 NA
CASSPRGDNTGELFF TGCGCCAGCAGCCCCAGGGGGGACAACACCGGGGAGCTGTTTTTT TRBV5-1 NA TRBJ2-2 few
CSAREGTSEQYF TGCAGTGCTAGAGAGGGGACTTCCGAGCAGTACTTC TRBV20-1 NA TRBJ2-7 few
CASSMRQAQETQYF TGTGCCAGTAGTATGCGGCAGGCACAAGAGACCCAGTACTTC TRBV19 NA TRBJ2-5 few
CASSIGAELSKNIQYF TGTGCCAGTAGTATAGGGGCGGAACTATCCAAAAACATTCAGTACTTC TRBV19 NA TRBJ2-4 NA
CASSYGGSALYNEQFF TGTGCCAGCAGTTACGGCGGGAGCGCGCTCTACAATGAGCAGTTCTTC TRBV6-5 TRBD2 TRBJ2-1 few
CASSQQGGYYEQYF TGTGCCAGCAGCCAACAAGGGGGATACTACGAGCAGTACTTC TRBV12-3/TRBV12-4 NA TRBJ2-7 many
CASRTTGDYGYTF TGTGCCAGCAGGACGACAGGGGACTATGGCTACACCTTC TRBV12-3/TRBV12-4 TRBD1 TRBJ1-2 many
CASSIDVNQPQHF TGTGCCAGTAGTATCGACGTCAATCAGCCCCAGCATTTT TRBV19 NA TRBJ1-5 NA
CASSQGGSPSSGNTIYF TGTGCCAGCAGCCAAGGGGGGAGCCCATCCTCTGGAAACACCATATATTTT TRBV28 NA TRBJ1-3 many
CASSQGRRGPGTEAFF TGCGCCAGCAGCCAAGGCAGGAGAGGGCCGGGCACTGAAGCTTTCTTT TRBV11-2 NA TRBJ1-1 few
CASSSRSAVTGELFF TGTGCCAGCAGTTCCCGGAGCGCGGTCACCGGGGAGCTTTTTTTT TRBV2 NA TRBJ2-2 many
CSAPSAGGDGETQYF TGCAGTGCCCCGTCTGCGGGAGGCGATGGGGAGACCCAGTACTTC TRBV20-1 TRBD2 TRBJ2-5 many
CASSSGGQGVNEKLFF TGTGCCAGCAGCTCCGGCGGACAGGGAGTTAATGAAAAACTGTTTTTT TRBV5-4 TRBD1 TRBJ1-4 NA
CGWSVTGSGNTIYF TGTGGCTGGAGTGTAACAGGCTCTGGAAACACCATATATTTT TRBV30 NA TRBJ1-3 once
CASSADGGYEQYF TGTGCCAGCAGCGCCGATGGGGGCTACGAGCAGTACTTC TRBV9 NA TRBJ2-7 few
CASSLTTGLSGNTIYF TGTGCCAGCAGCTTGACGACAGGACTCTCTGGAAACACCATATATTTT TRBV5-6 NA TRBJ1-3 NA
CAWKGTGNTEAFF TGTGCCTGGAAGGGGACCGGTAACACTGAAGCTTTCTTT TRBV30 NA TRBJ1-1 few
CASSLVGLTAYEQYF TGTGCCAGCAGTTTAGTAGGGCTTACCGCCTACGAGCAGTACTTC TRBV28 NA TRBJ2-7 many
CASSEDGRGFYEQYF TGTGCCAGCAGTGAAGATGGCAGGGGTTTCTACGAACAGTACTTC TRBV6-1 NA TRBJ2-7 many
CAWSALERGRGKTQYF TGTGCCTGGAGTGCCCTCGAGCGGGGAAGGGGAAAGACCCAGTACTTC TRBV30 TRBD2 TRBJ2-5 NA
CSAFYVTGNPEAFF TGCAGTGCTTTTTACGTCACAGGGAACCCTGAAGCTTTCTTT TRBV20-1 NA TRBJ1-1 NA
CSVEDLGKNTEAFF TGCAGCGTTGAAGATTTGGGAAAGAACACTGAAGCTTTCTTT TRBV29-1 NA TRBJ1-1 few
CSATPRAITYEQYF TGCAGTGCTACCCCAAGAGCCATTACCTACGAGCAGTACTTC TRBV20-1 NA TRBJ2-7 NA
CATTAGLREGAFF TGTGCCACTACTGCTGGCCTGCGTGAGGGTGCTTTCTTT TRBV6-1 NA TRBJ1-1 NA
CASSRTGGGVGYSYEQYF TGTGCCAGCAGTAGGACAGGGGGGGGGGTGGGGTACTCCTACGAGCAGTACTTC TRBV27 TRBD1 TRBJ2-7 NA
CASSVAYRTVNTGELFF TGTGCCAGCAGCGTAGCGTACCGCACAGTGAACACCGGGGAGCTGTTTTTT TRBV9 NA TRBJ2-2 few
CASSLQIGPYEQYF TGTGCCAGCAGTTTACAGATCGGCCCCTACGAGCAGTACTTC TRBV28 NA TRBJ2-7 many
CASSHDIPGAALVRTGELFF TGTGCCAGCAGCCATGACATCCCGGGGGCTGCTCTAGTCAGAACCGGGGAGCTGTTTTTT TRBV7-2 NA TRBJ2-2 once
CASSYSTGSLAYEQYF TGTGCCAGCAGTTACTCTACAGGGTCCCTCGCCTACGAGCAGTACTTC TRBV6-5 NA TRBJ2-7 few
CAIGEETQYF TGTGCCATTGGGGAAGAGACCCAGTACTTC TRBV10-3 NA TRBJ2-5 many